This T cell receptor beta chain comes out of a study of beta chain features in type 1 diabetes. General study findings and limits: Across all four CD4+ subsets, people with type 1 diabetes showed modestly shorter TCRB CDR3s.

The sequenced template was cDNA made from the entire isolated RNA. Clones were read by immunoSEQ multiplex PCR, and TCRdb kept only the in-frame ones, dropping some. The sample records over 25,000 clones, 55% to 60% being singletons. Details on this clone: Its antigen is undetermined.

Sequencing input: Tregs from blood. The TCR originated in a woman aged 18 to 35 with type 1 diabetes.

Here the CDR3 reads CASSSQSGLMNTEAFF. In DNA, the CDR3 is TGTGCCAGCAGCTCCCAAAGTGGGCTTATGAACACTGAAGCTTTCTTT. The rearrangement uses TRBV7-8 and TRBJ1-1; D uncertain. The V and J ends lost 4 bases and 0 bases respectively, with 15 bases between them. The CDR3 extends over 16 amino acids. Germline V gene sequence: CDR1 SGHVS, CDR2 FQNEAQ.